A single T cell receptor beta chain is shown here with its context. This clonotype was detected many times. Its antigen is still unknown. Per-base quality was not reported, and no clone a single base away is much larger than it. The germline V gene (reference sequence) provides CDR1 MNHEY and CDR2 SMNVEV. From its cysteine to its phenylalanine, the CDR3 spans 15 amino acids. Solely the CDR3 DNA is kept, with 45 bases framed from the first base. The junction shows trimming of 5 bases on V and 2 bases on J, plus 14 bases between the germline ends. The time point label on this specimen signifies: before trial treatment. The donors came from RACIN, which was a single-arm phase I dose-escalation trial that paired nivolumab and ipilimumab with aspirin, low-dose cyclophosphamide and low-dose radiotherapy. Patients were eligible if they had advanced solid tumors that were TIL-negative. This sample was included in a study of low-dose radiotherapy and immunotherapy resistance in tumors (dated 2022 in TCRdb). Describing the broader study: In Cohort 1, 0.5 Gy per fraction was delivered every 2 weeks, and a total PTV dose of 6.5 Gy was prescribed. Patients in Cohort 2 were given 1 Gy per fraction every two weeks, for a total of 13 Gy across 26 weeks. Nivolumab was administered intravenously as a 240 mg flat dose every two weeks, and ipilimumab was administered intravenously at 1 mg/kg every six weeks. Intravenous cyclophosphamide at 200 mg/m2 was administered every two weeks, one day ahead of each radiation and immunotherapy administration. Patients took aspirin 300 mg orally once daily for four cycles, starting on cycle 1 day 1. Trial participants were not randomized into treatment groups. Eight patients were included in the translational analysis, namely three from the first dose cohort plus the first five from the second dose cohort.

Sequencing used an Illumina HiSeq 2500. Superscript III and a set of TRAV- and TRBV-specific primers were used to synthesize first-strand cDNA, so that both TCRalpha and TCRbeta chains were covered. A roughly 18-cycle PCR with Phusion amplified the TCRs, pairing a constant-region primer with the adapter that was attached to the V primers. Isolated mRNA was amplified with the MessageAmp II aRNA Amplification Kit, using a roughly 15-hour in vitro transcription at 37°C. The Dynabeads mRNA DIRECT Purification Kit was used to isolate the mRNA for TCR sequencing. Indexed Illumina adapters were added in a second Phusion PCR of 25 to 30 cycles, after which AMPure XP beads were used to purify the products. The original methods were these. Using custom Perl scripts, TCR sequences encoding the same protein were pooled, out-of-frame sequences were removed, and the abundance of each clonotype was computed. Any TCR sequence backed by just one read was left out of the analysis. Repertoire metrics included Shannon entropy, Gini index, clonality, richness, and frequency of TCRs shared between repertoires. Using fastp trimming at Q25 and MiXCR clonotype assembly, TCRdb reanalyzed the public sequencing data and kept in-frame beta chains. Here each entry gathers all rows of one CDR3 protein and keeps the most common genes and DNA. V and J calls and clone size were set by TCRdb, not the authors. A total of around 83,000 distinct CDR3 sequences appear in this sample, approximately 20% of them only once. The ten largest clones add up to approximately 6% of the sample.

The source of this sequence is a male donor with prostate cancer. The sequence links TRBV27 to TRBJ2-3; the D match is possibly TRBD1 or TRBD2, with 5 bases aligned in each. The source was PBMCs, collected before treatment. In nucleotides, the sequence is TGTGCCAGCAGTAATCGGGACGGTTTCACAGATACGCAGTATTTT. This codes for CASSNRDGFTDTQYF.